This T cell receptor delta chain was recovered during a study of Vδ1+ human thymocytes. Regarding the study as a whole: Thymic TRG and TRD repertoires appeared highly polyclonal. Thymic delta-chain repertoires held roughly 20% Vdelta2 sequences and few Vdelta3, despite high sort purity. Donors shared many TRG clonotypes but few TRD clonotypes. Unexpected Vdelta2 sequences could cause misinterpretation of bulk repertoire data.

RNA was extracted from the cells and then reverse transcribed. CDR3 amplicons came from multiplex PCR with pooled V-gene forward and constant-region reverse primers. TCRdb reprocessed the multiplex PCR reads through CATT. The sample has 45,000 to 60,000 delta-chain clones, around a sixth seen once. In regard to this clone: Antigen: not known.

Vdelta1+ thymocyte sorts reached between roughly 97% and 99.6% purity. The CDR3 covers 13 residues. V lost 3 bases to trimming and J lost 11 bases, with 16 bases between them. Germline assignment: CDR1 TSWWSYY and CDR2 QGS. This receptor was identified in a boy under three years old who had congenital heart surgery. The chain carries TRDV1 and TRDJ1, with a possible D match to TRDD2 (5 bases). The specimen was Vdelta1+ gamma-delta thymocytes from the thymus. As to subset: FACS-sorted CD3+ TCRalphabeta- TCRVdelta1+ TCRVdelta2- thymocytes. The chain's CDR3 is CALGDRFPSGLIF. The CDR3 DNA follows: TGTGCTCTTGGGGATCGATTTCCTTCGGGGCTCATCTTT.